The rows below give T cell receptor beta chains drawn from one sample of a study of blood T cell repertoires in COVID-19. Repertoires were generated with immunoSEQ multiplex PCR, while TCRdb's copy carries only in-frame clones and drops some. The sample has roughly 110,000 clones, about 64% seen once. The material sequenced was peripheral blood. Receptors were obtained from a human donor with acute or convalescent COVID-19. The donor label of this sample is uncertain. Both conserved end residues are part of each CDR3. The order of the fields is D gene, J gene, clone size, V gene, CDR3 DNA, CDR3 protein. A D gene is named only where the DNA matches it firmly. For some rows the clone size is stated as once, few or many, or as a class when expanded; others skip it.

>NA|TRBJ1-2|NA|TRBV18
TGTGCCAGCTCACCCCGCGGAGATGGCTACACCTTC
CASSPRGDGYTF
>NA|TRBJ2-3|NA|TRBV24-1
TGTGCCACCAGTGAGGTAGCGAGCACAGATACGCAGTATTTT
CATSEVASTDTQYF
>TRBD1|TRBJ1-1|NA|TRBV6-2/TRBV6-3
TGTGCCAGCAGTTGGGGACAGGGACACACTGAAGCTTTCTTT
CASSWGQGHTEAFF
>TRBD1|TRBJ1-1|NA|TRBV7-9
TGTGCCAGCAGCCCTAGGACAGGGTTAAGCACTGAAGCTTTCTTT
CASSPRTGLSTEAFF
>TRBD1|TRBJ2-2|NA|TRBV2
TGTGCCAGCACCGGGACAGAGCGCGGGGAGCTGTTTTTT
CASTGTERGELFF
>NA|TRBJ2-2|NA|TRBV9
TGTGCCAGCAGCCCCAGGGTGGAGACCGGGGAGCTGTTTTTT
CASSPRVETGELFF
>NA|TRBJ2-7|once|TRBV2
TGTGCCAGCCAGATAGGGACACTAGGCTACGAGCAGTACTTC
CASQIGTLGYEQYF
>TRBD1|TRBJ2-3|NA|TRBV2
TGTGCCAGCAGAGGACAGGGAGTATCCACAGATACGCAGTATTTT
CASRGQGVSTDTQYF
>TRBD1|TRBJ1-2|few|TRBV5-8
TGTGCCAGCAGCTTGGAACAGGGGGCAGGAGGCTACACCTTC
CASSLEQGAGGYTF
>NA|TRBJ2-5|NA|TRBV25-1
TGTGCCAGCAGTGAATACCCCCGGTACCAAGAGACCCAGTACTTC
CASSEYPRYQETQYF
>TRBD2|TRBJ2-1|NA|TRBV4-1
TGCGCCAGCAGCGTGAGACTAGCGGGGGAGCAGTTCTTC
CASSVRLAGEQFF
>NA|TRBJ2-1|NA|TRBV5-1
TGCGCCAGCAAACTTCAGGGGTCCTACAATGAGCAGTTCTTC
CASKLQGSYNEQFF
>NA|TRBJ1-5|NA|TRBV7-2
TGTGCCAGCAGCCAGAGGGAGGGCAATCAGCCCCAGCATTTT
CASSQREGNQPQHF
>NA|TRBJ1-6|NA|TRBV7-3
TGTGCCAGCAGCCTGGGGGCCTATTCACCCCTCCACTTT
CASSLGAYSPLHF
>TRBD1|TRBJ2-5|NA|TRBV3-1/TRBV3-2
TGTGCCAGCAGCCAAGCAGGGGGACCTGGGGCCCAGTACTTC
CASSQAGGPGAQYF
>NA|TRBJ2-7|NA|TRBV11-2
TGTGCCAGCAGCCCGTTAGGGGACTACGAGCAGTACTTC
CASSPLGDYEQYF
>NA|TRBJ1-2|NA|TRBV2
TGTGCCAGCAGTGAAAACAGGCATAACTATGGCTACACCTTC
CASSENRHNYGYTF
>TRBD1|TRBJ2-7|once|TRBV5-1
TGCGCCAGCAGCTTGGGTGGGACAGGGGGCCCCGAGCAGTACTTC
CASSLGGTGGPEQYF
>NA|TRBJ1-3|NA|TRBV21-1
TGTGCCAGTCCCCCCGTTTCTCCCCGGGGTTCGCCGTCTGGAAACACCATATATTTT
CASPPVSPRGSPSGNTIYF
>NA|TRBJ1-2|NA|TRBV6-5
TGTGCCAGCAGTCACGGATCCAGGGGCGGTTACGGCTACACCTTC
CASSHGSRGGYGYTF
>NA|TRBJ1-1|NA|TRBV1
TGCACCAGCAGCCAAGAGGGAGGGAGGGGTACTGAAGCTTTCTTT
CTSSQEGGRGTEAFF
>NA|TRBJ1-2|NA|TRBV3-1/TRBV3-2
TGTGCCAGCAGCCCCGGAGGAAAGAACTATGGCTACACCTTC
CASSPGGKNYGYTF
>NA|TRBJ2-2|NA|TRBV4-2
TGTGCCAGCAGCACGCCACAGGGACGGTTGAACACCGGGGAGCTGTTTTTT
CASSTPQGRLNTGELFF
>NA|TRBJ1-2|NA|TRBV30
TGTGCCTGGGGCCGAGGTCGGGGTGGAGGCTACACCTTC
CAWGRGRGGGYTF
>NA|TRBJ1-6|NA|TRBV19
TGTGCCAGTAGTATGGAGATAGCCTATAATTCACCCCTCCACTTT
CASSMEIAYNSPLHF
>NA|TRBJ1-3|NA|TRBV9
TGTGCCAGCAGCGCCCTACAGGGTACCGCGAGAAACACCATATATTTT
CASSALQGTARNTIYF
>NA|TRBJ2-3|NA|TRBV7-9
TGTGCCAGCAGCTGGAAAGGGGGGGCTGCAGATACGCAGTATTTT
CASSWKGGAADTQYF
>NA|TRBJ2-2|NA|TRBV19
TGTGCCAGTAGTATCTTTTTTACCGGGGAGCTGTTTTTT
CASSIFFTGELFF
>TRBD2|TRBJ2-3|NA|TRBV10-1
TGCGCCAGCAGTGGAACTAGCGGTCCCACAGATACGCAGTATTTT
CASSGTSGPTDTQYF
>NA|TRBJ1-2|few|TRBV18
TGTGCCAGCTCACCGGACAGTAAAGTAGATGGCTACACCTTC
CASSPDSKVDGYTF
>TRBD2|TRBJ2-1|NA|TRBV2
TGTGCCAGCAGTAAAGGACTAGCGGGGGGGAATGAGCAGTTCTTC
CASSKGLAGGNEQFF
>TRBD2|TRBJ2-1|NA|TRBV10-2
TGCGCCAGCAATGGAGGACTAGGGAACAATGAGCAGTTCTTC
CASNGGLGNNEQFF
>NA|TRBJ1-2|NA|TRBV29-1
TGCAGCGTTGAGCCACAGGGATTCTCGGGCTACACCTTC
CSVEPQGFSGYTF
>TRBD1|TRBJ2-7|NA|TRBV9
TGTGCCAGCGGAGGGACAGGGGGCGCGGACGAGCAGTACTTC
CASGGTGGADEQYF
>NA|TRBJ1-6|NA|TRBV25-1
TGTGCCAGCAGTGAAAGGGCGCCAGGGAATAATTCACCCCTCCACTTT
CASSERAPGNNSPLHF
>NA|TRBJ1-6|NA|TRBV11-2
TGTGCCAGCAGCTTACAGATTTCACCCCTCCACTTT
CASSLQISPLHF
>NA|TRBJ2-5|NA|TRBV14
TGTGCCAGCAGCCGCGACTTATCGGCCCAAGAGACCCAGTACTTC
CASSRDLSAQETQYF
>NA|TRBJ1-2|few|TRBV10-1
TGCGCCAGCACCCTCTCCGGGGAGATCAACTATGGCTACACCTTC
CASTLSGEINYGYTF
>NA|TRBJ2-3|NA|TRBV4-1
TGCGCCAGCAGCCAAAGACTAGTCAGTGATAGCACAGATACGCAGTATTTT
CASSQRLVSDSTDTQYF
>TRBD1|TRBJ2-7|NA|TRBV11-2
TGTGCCAGCAGCGCAGGGACAGGGAATCGGTACGAGCAGTACTTC
CASSAGTGNRYEQYF
>NA|TRBJ2-7|NA|TRBV29-1
TGCAGCGTTGCCAGTACCAACTACGAGCAGTACTTC
CSVASTNYEQYF
>NA|TRBJ1-1|many|TRBV4-1
TGCGCCAGCAGCCTCCCCCTGCCCAGGGGAATGAACACTGAAGCTTTCTTT
CASSLPLPRGMNTEAFF
>TRBD1|TRBJ2-3|NA|TRBV6-5
TGTGCCAGCAACCGGGACAGGGGCACAGATACGCAGTATTTT
CASNRDRGTDTQYF
>TRBD2|TRBJ2-3|NA|TRBV14
TGTGCCAGCAGCCTCACGGGACTAGCGGGGGGGCCCGACACAGATACGCAGTATTTT
CASSLTGLAGGPDTDTQYF
>NA|TRBJ1-1|NA|TRBV18
TGTGCCAGCTCACCTGGGGCGACAGTCTATGAAGCTTTCTTT
CASSPGATVYEAFF